Below are 26 T cell receptor beta chains sequenced from a single sample in a study of immune heterogeneity within non-small cell lung tumors. TCR beta CDR3 regions came from multiplex PCR with 32 forward V and 13 reverse J primers. TCRdb passed the multiplex PCR reads through MiXCR, listing each CDR3 protein once. The profile covers over 4,500 distinct CDR3 sequences, with around a fifth appearing a single time and approximately 15% taken by the ten largest. Template material comprised bulk tumor genomic DNA at roughly 630 ng per sample. During surgery, each primary tumor gave multiple biopsies spaced as far apart as possible. Enrolled individuals presented with untreated, newly diagnosed non-small cell lung cancer and received curative surgery. Specimen: lung tumor tissue. These receptors were collected from a man in his sixties with non-small cell lung cancer.

This clonotype qualifies as medium-sized. V gene TRBV27 combines with J gene TRBJ2-7; the match to TRBD2 covers 14 bases. Unmatched junction bases numbered 3, after V lost 8 bases and J lost 6 bases. The CDR3 length is 13 residues. In germline, CDR1 is MNHEY, CDR2 SMNVEV (reference sequence). The CDR3 sequence is CASAGLAGGEQYF. The CDR3 DNA sequence: TGTGCCAGCGCCGGACTAGCGGGAGGCGAGCAGTACTTC.

This clonotype is termed medium-sized. The CDR3: CAISRSKETGAYEQYF. Here the CDR3 DNA reads TGTGCCATCAGTAGATCAAAAGAGACAGGCGCCTACGAGCAGTACTTC. The chain joins TRBV10-3 to TRBJ2-7, with D possibly being TRBD1 (6 bases). Trimming removed 5 bases from V and 2 bases from J, with 19 bases in between. CDR1 is ENHRY, CDR2 SYGVKD, per germline. This CDR3 region has 16 residues.

Comment on this clonotype: A read error may be the cause here, since a much bigger clone is one base away. This chain connects TRBV6-2 or TRBV6-3 to TRBJ1-1, with D possibly TRBD1 on 6 matching bases. Germline CDR1 and CDR2: MNHEY and SVGEGT. The CDR3 loop spans 13 amino acids. CDR3 residues: CASGQTRDTEGFF. The CDR3 coding sequence is TGTGCCAGCGGTCAGACCCGGGACACTGAAGGTTTCTTT.

This clonotype is labeled as medium-sized. V is TRBV24-1 and J is TRBJ2-1; the D is unclear. V lost 3 bases and J lost 4, with 12 bases in between. This CDR3 has 15 amino acids. Germline-derived CDR1 and CDR2 are KGHDR and SFDVKD. CDR3 loop: CATSDPIDGYNEQFF. For the CDR3, the DNA is TGTGCCACCAGTGATCCAATCGACGGATACAATGAGCAGTTCTTC.

This clonotype was seen repeatedly, ten times or more. The gene calls are TRBV20-1 and TRBJ2-5; unclear D gene. V was cut by 0 bases and J by 3 bases, with 5 bases left in between. CDR3 length: 12 amino acids. CDR1 DFQATT and CDR2 SNEGSKA come from the germline V gene (reference sequence). DNA of the CDR3: TGCAGTGCTAGAGAAACCAAAGAGACCCAGTACTTC. Amino acid sequence: CSARETKETQYF.

This clonotype was recorded many times. This rearrangement joins TRBV5-6 to TRBJ2-7, with D possibly matching TRBD2 (7 bases). CDR3 length: 13 amino acids. V lost 6 bases, J lost 6 bases, and 16 bases lay in between. Germline CDR1 reads SGHDT; CDR2 reads YYEEEE. CDR3 nucleotides: TGTGCCAGCACTGGAGGGGGGGCGATCGAGCAGTACTTC. Its protein product is CASTGGGAIEQYF. Together with reference TRBV5-6 and TRBJ2-7, the CDR3 gives the full variable domain: DAGVTQSPTHLIKTRGQQVTLRCSPKSGHDTVSWYQQALGQGPQFIFQYYEEEERQRGNFPDRFSGHQFPNYSSELNVNALLLGDSALYLCASTGGGAIEQYFGPGTRLTVT.

This clonotype was counted once. A junction end diverges from the germline sequence, so it may reflect a read error. The chain is built from TRBV24-1 and TRBJ2-1, with TRBD2 identical over 10 bases. Germline values: CDR1 KGHDR, CDR2 SFDVKD. There are 16 residues in the CDR3. The chain's CDR3 is CATSDWASGGYNELFF. The CDR3 nucleotides are TGTGCCACCAGTGATTGGGCTAGCGGGGGTTACAATGAGCTGTTCTTC.

This clonotype showed up many times. The rearrangement uses TRBV6-2 or TRBV6-3 and TRBJ2-4; TRBD2 agrees at 10 bases. The junction had 8 bases not matched to a gene; V was cut back by 6 bases and J by 0 bases. This CDR3 contains 17 residues. Germline assignment: CDR1 MNHEY and CDR2 SVGEGT. The CDR3 DNA sequence: TGTGCCAGCAGCGCAGCTAGCGGGAGTGGAGCCAAAAACATTCAGTACTTC. Its protein product is CASSAASGSGAKNIQYF.

This clonotype is medium-sized in the sample. The rearrangement joins TRBV5-1 to TRBJ1-1; D gene unclear. The V gene's germline CDR1 is SGHRS and CDR2 YFSETQ. Trimming removed 0 bases at V and 1 base at J, with 4 bases between. CDR3 length: 13 amino acids. The CDR3 spells CASSLEGNTEAFF. CDR3 sequence (DNA): TGCGCCAGCAGCTTGGAAGGGAACACTGAAGCTTTCTTT.

By share of the sample, this clonotype is medium-sized. V and J are TRBV30 and TRBJ2-7, with TRBD2 matching over 7 bases. The CDR3 consists of 13 residues. Germline loops: CDR1 GTSNPN, CDR2 SVGIG (reference sequence). Losses at the gene ends were 5 bases for V and 7 bases for J; bases not matched to a gene: 11. This CDR3 is CAWEGRELREQYF. The CDR3 nucleotides are TGTGCCTGGGAGGGGAGGGAGTTGAGGGAGCAGTACTTC.

This clonotype is medium-sized (0.01 to 0.1%) within its sample. The chain employs TRBV9 and TRBJ2-7; TRBD1 matches at 9 bases. This CDR3 region has 12 residues. Germline loops: CDR1 SGDLS, CDR2 YYNGEE. Unmatched junction bases numbered 2, after V lost 2 bases and J lost 8 bases. The CDR3 nucleotides are TGTGCCAGCAGCGTCGGACAGGGGCAGCAGTACTTC. Its translation is CASSVGQGQQYF.

J is TRBJ2-2 and V is TRBV7-3; 10 bases agree with TRBD2. Per germline, CDR1 SGHTA and CDR2 FQGTGA. With 5 bases clipped from V and 6 bases from J, the junction kept 15 bases outside the gene matches. This CDR3 spans 18 amino acids. CDR3 sequence reads: CASSPRTSGARWAGELFF. CDR3 nucleotides: TGTGCCAGCAGCCCCCGAACTAGCGGGGCGCGTTGGGCCGGGGAGCTGTTTTTT.

By sample share, this clonotype is medium-sized. The J gene is TRBJ2-7, the V gene TRBV20-1; 11 bases match TRBD2. V lost 3 bases, J lost 5 bases, and 9 bases stayed unmatched. The CDR3 runs 15 residues. Germline V gene lookup returns CDR1 DFQATT and CDR2 SNEGSKA (reference sequence). The CDR3 region is CSASGLAGGSDEQYF. As DNA, the CDR3 is TGCAGTGCTAGTGGGCTAGCGGGAGGCTCTGACGAGCAGTACTTC.

This clonotype came up many times. This chain joins TRBV20-1 and TRBJ2-5; TRBD2 agrees at 8 bases. Germline CDR1 and CDR2: DFQATT and SNEGSKA (reference sequence). The CDR3 loop spans 14 amino acids. After removal of 5 bases from V and 3 bases from J, the junction contained 8 bases not matched to a gene. The CDR3 region is CSAQRPGGEETQYF. Here the CDR3 DNA reads TGCAGTGCTCAGAGACCCGGGGGGGAAGAGACCCAGTACTTC.

On this clonotype: One base away lies a much larger clone, so this may be a sequencing read error. The gene calls are TRBV9 and TRBJ2-5; weak D call: TRBD2 (5 bases). Looked up from germline, CDR1 is SGDLS and CDR2 is YYNGEE. The CDR3 is 15 amino acids. CDR3 in DNA: TGTGCCAGCAGCTTGAGGGTTGGAGGTCAAGATACCCAGTACTTC. Protein product: CASSLRVGGQDTQYF.

This clonotype was picked up one time. At one boundary the junction diverges from the germline segment, which might be a read error. The gene calls are TRBV6-1 and TRBJ2-2; 10 bases line up with TRBD2. This CDR3 comprises 15 residues. Germline V gene sequence: CDR1 MNHNS, CDR2 SASEGT. In nucleotides, the CDR3 is TGTGCCAGCTCTTCTAGCGGGAGTACTATCGGGGTGCTGTTTTTT. Amino acid sequence: CASSSSGSTIGVLFF.

The J gene is TRBJ2-5, the V gene TRBV5-4; 8 nucleotides line up with TRBD2. The V gene end was trimmed by 2 bases and the J gene end by 5 bases; junction bases not matched to a gene: 8. CDR1 and CDR2 (germline): SGHNT, YYREEE (reference sequence). This CDR3 is built from 15 residues. This chain's CDR3 is CASSFAGRARETQYF. CDR3 bases: TGTGCCAGCAGCTTCGCCGGGAGGGCCAGGGAGACCCAGTACTTC.

This clonotype was counted between two and nine times. A much larger clone lies a single base off, so this may be a read error. J is TRBJ1-1 and V is TRBV28, with TRBD1 matching 8 bases. Germline assignment: CDR1 MDHEN and CDR2 SYDVKM. This CDR3 has 15 residues. The V segment lost 8 bases and the J segment 4 bases; nucleotides outside the gene matches: 12. The CDR3: CASATQTGESTEAFF. The CDR3 coding sequence is TGTGCCAGCGCAACACAGACAGGGGAGAGCACTGAAGCTTTCTTT.

By share, this clonotype counts as medium-sized (0.01 to 0.1%). The chain uses TRBV11-2 and TRBJ1-5; TRBD1 agrees at 7 bases. The germline V gene has CDR1 SGHAT and CDR2 FQNNGV. CDR3 size: 13 residues. The junction had 5 bases not matched to a gene; V was cut back by 5 bases and J by 7 bases. The CDR3 sequence is CASSRQGDQPQHF. Here the CDR3 DNA reads TGTGCCAGCAGCCGTCAGGGGGACCAGCCCCAGCATTTT. The full variable domain, its missing parts supplied by reference TRBV11-2 and TRBJ1-5, is EAGVAQSPRYKIIEKRQSVAFWCNPISGHATLYWYQQILGQGPKLLIQFQNNGVVDDSQLPKDRFSAERLKGVDSTLKIQPAKLEDSAVYLCASSRQGDQPQHFGDGTRLSIL.

This clonotype appeared many times. The chain links TRBV5-6 to TRBJ2-7; the D is unclear. Germline lookup yields CDR1 SGHDT and CDR2 YYEEEE. The CDR3 runs 12 residues. Trimming took off 5 bases at V and 0 bases at J, with 6 bases between the two ends. The CDR3 spells CASSMGSYEQYF. For the CDR3, the DNA is TGTGCCAGCAGTATGGGCTCCTACGAGCAGTACTTC.

By sample share, this clonotype is medium-sized. The CDR3: CASRESGNEQFF. The CDR3, as DNA: TGTGCCAGCAGGGAAAGCGGGAATGAGCAGTTCTTC. This chain uses TRBV12-3 or TRBV12-4 with TRBJ2-1; maybe TRBD2 (6 bases). Trimming left V 6 bases short and J 7 bases short, with 10 bases between. This CDR3 region has 12 residues.

This clonotype was picked up many times. The V and J genes are TRBV3-1 and TRBJ1-1, with no clear D. Germline-derived CDR1 and CDR2 are LGHDT and YNNKEL (reference sequence). The CDR3 length is 14 residues. The V end was cut by 0 bases, the J end by 5 bases, with 10 bases between. Here the CDR3 reads CASSQEGLRTEAFF. As DNA, the CDR3 is TGTGCCAGCAGCCAAGAGGGGTTGAGGACTGAAGCTTTCTTT.

A word on this clonotype: This may arise from a read error, as a much more abundant clone is one base away. DNA of the CDR3: TGTGCCAGCAGCGTCCCCAGGGGGCGAGGCTATGGCTACACCTTC. The encoded protein is CASSVPRGRGYGYTF. The chain combines TRBV9 with TRBJ1-2; TRBD1 matches at 8 bases. The CDR3 consists of 15 residues. The V and J ends lost 2 bases and 4 bases, in that order; junction bases with no gene match: 7. Germline V gene lookup returns CDR1 SGDLS and CDR2 YYNGEE.

Comment on this clonotype: This could be a read error, since a much larger clone is one nucleotide away. The V gene is TRBV20-1, the J gene TRBJ2-5; 8 bases map to TRBD2. CDR1 is DFQATT and CDR2 is SNEGSKA in the germline V gene (reference sequence). There are 14 residues in the CDR3. V gave up 5 bases and J gave up 4 bases; unmatched junction bases: 9. The CDR3 spells CSAQRPGGGETQYF. The CDR3 DNA is TGCAGTGCTCAGAGACCCGGGGGGGGAGAGACCCAGTACTTC.

In its sample, this clonotype is medium-sized. The V gene is TRBV20-1, the J gene TRBJ2-1, with 7 bases fitting TRBD2. Germline-derived CDR1 and CDR2 are DFQATT and SNEGSKA (reference sequence). Germline trimming cut 4 bases from V and 0 bases from J; bases unmatched to any gene: 3. This CDR3 region has 14 residues. The CDR3 DNA is TGCAGTGCTATTCTAGCGGTCTCCTACAATGAGCAGTTCTTC. Translation gives CSAILAVSYNEQFF.

The rearrangement links TRBV5-1 to TRBJ2-3, with D unresolved. The CDR3 spans 11 residues. V shed 4 bases and J shed 7 bases, with 7 bases lying between them. Germline CDR1 reads SGHRS; CDR2 reads YFSETQ. The CDR3 loop is CASSGQYTQYF. CDR3 DNA sequence: TGCGCCAGCAGCGGCCAATATACGCAGTATTTT.